Shown below are 11 T cell receptor beta chains from a single sample sequenced in a study of identical twins (dated by TCRdb to about 2016). Library construction relied on 5' RACE. Sequenced on an Illumina HiSeq 2000. Using fastp at Q25 and MiXCR, TCRdb reprocessed the public reads and kept productive beta chains. Rows with one shared CDR3 protein collapse into an entry with the most common genes and DNA. This sample comprises approximately 620,000 distinct CDR3 sequences, 8.6% of them detected only once. Clones ranked in the top ten supply 0.75% to 1% of the sample. The same specimen was also included in a second study, on yellow fever vaccine responses in identical twins.

Input material: PBMCs. The receptors shown here come from a woman between 18 and 30 years old in good health.

This clonotype was recorded many times. The chain couples TRBV4-3 to TRBJ2-3, with TRBD2 as a possible D gene (6 bases). The V end lost 0 bases, the J end lost 3 bases, and 7 bases lay between the germline ends. CDR1 and CDR2 (germline): LGHNA, YSLEER. The CDR3 extends over 14 amino acids. The CDR3 nucleotides read TGCGCCAGCAGCCAAGAACGGGGGACAGATACGCAGTATTTT. The encoded protein is CASSQERGTDTQYF.

V gene TRBV27 combines with J gene TRBJ2-3; 8 nucleotides match TRBD1. The CDR3 is made up of 17 amino acids. V shed 6 bases, J shed 2 bases, and the junction held 13 bases outside the gene matches. The germline V gene encodes CDR1 MNHEY and CDR2 SMNVEV (reference sequence). The CDR3 reads CASSFRSDRGPTDTQYF. The CDR3 DNA follows: TGTGCCAGCAGCTTCCGTTCCGACAGGGGTCCCACAGATACGCAGTATTTT.

This clonotype showed up just a few times. The rearrangement uses TRBV27 and TRBJ2-3; 12 nucleotides agree with TRBD2. The CDR3 is 19 residues long. V dropped 5 bases and J dropped 3; count of bases not matched to a gene: 15. Germline values: CDR1 MNHEY, CDR2 SMNVEV (reference sequence). CDR3 nucleotide sequence: TGTGCCAGCAGTCGAAAACCAAAAACTAGCGGGAGGACAACAGATACGCAGTATTTT. Its protein product is CASSRKPKTSGRTTDTQYF.

The chain employs TRBV29-1 and TRBJ2-7; possible D gene TRBD1, 6 bases. Germline V lookup: CDR1 SQVTM, CDR2 ANQGSEA. This CDR3 comprises 13 residues. Trimming removed 6 bases at V and 1 base at J, with 13 bases between. The CDR3 reads CSVEDSGSYEQYF. The CDR3 DNA reads as TGCAGCGTCGAGGACAGTGGGTCCTACGAGCAGTACTTC.

This clonotype was observed a few times. The rearrangement joins TRBV7-9 to TRBJ2-3; D is ambiguous. Trimming stripped 5 bases from V and 1 base from J, with 13 bases between. Germline CDR1 SEHNR, CDR2 FQNEAQ (reference sequence). The CDR3 sequence is 15 residues long. CDR3 region: CASSELVRGTDTQYF. In nucleotides, the CDR3 is TGTGCCAGCAGCGAGTTAGTACGTGGCACAGATACGCAGTATTTT.

The J gene is TRBJ1-5, the V gene TRBV6-5, with D uncertain. V lost 3 bases and J lost 5, with 8 bases in between. Germline assignment: CDR1 MNHEY and CDR2 SVGAGI. The CDR3 length is 13 residues. In DNA form, the CDR3 reads TGTGCCAGCAGTTATGGAGGGCATCAGCCCCAGCATTTT. Translating gives CASSYGGHQPQHF.

In DNA, the CDR3 is TGTGCCAGCAGCGTAGAGCCTAGCGGGGGGGCCGGCGGGGAGCTGTTTTTT. It yields the protein CASSVEPSGGAGGELFF. The chain links TRBV9 to TRBJ2-2, with TRBD2 matching 12 bases. The CDR3 has 17 residues. In germline, CDR1 is SGDLS, CDR2 YYNGEE. V lost 0 bases, J lost 7 bases, and 7 bases stayed unmatched.

This clonotype was seen many times. The V call is TRBV5-1, the J call TRBJ2-3; D might be TRBD1 (5 bases). The ends were cut back, 2 bases at V and 2 bases at J, with 12 bases in the middle. There are 15 residues in the CDR3. CDR1 is SGHRS and CDR2 is YFSETQ in the germline V gene. CDR3 bases: TGCGCCAGCAGCTTCAGGGAACCTATCACAGATACGCAGTATTTT. It specifies CASSFREPITDTQYF.

V is TRBV11-2 and J is TRBJ2-1, with a weak D call TRBD1 (5 bases). The CDR3 is made up of 15 amino acids. The V gene's germline CDR1 is SGHAT and CDR2 FQNNGV. The ends were cut back, 3 bases at V and 6 bases at J, with 15 bases in the middle. The CDR3 nucleotides read TGTGCCAGCAGCTTTAGTGGGGCCGGCTCCAATGAGCAGTTCTTC. Its protein product is CASSFSGAGSNEQFF. The full variable domain, rest sourced from reference TRBV11-2 and TRBJ2-1, is EAGVAQSPRYKIIEKRQSVAFWCNPISGHATLYWYQQILGQGPKLLIQFQNNGVVDDSQLPKDRFSAERLKGVDSTLKIQPAKLEDSAVYLCASSFSGAGSNEQFFGPGTRLTVL.

This clonotype was seen at least ten times. This chain connects TRBV14 to TRBJ2-7; 9 bases align to TRBD1. Germline V gene data show CDR1 as SGHDN and CDR2 as FVKESK. V dropped 0 bases and J dropped 2; count of bases not matched to a gene: 5. CDR3 length equals 16 residues. The CDR3 DNA is TGTGCCAGCAGCCAAGATTCCGGGACAGGGACCTACGAGCAGTACTTC. Its translation: CASSQDSGTGTYEQYF.

The chain joins TRBV11-2 to TRBJ2-1; D call uncertain. CDR1 is SGHAT, CDR2 FQNNGV, per germline. The CDR3 consists of 18 residues. V lost 1 base to trimming and J lost 4 bases, with 20 bases between them. The CDR3 DNA reads as TGTGCCAGCAGCTTAGTAAAACTGGGGTCGGTCGGTTACAATGAGCAGTTCTTC. It yields the protein CASSLVKLGSVGYNEQFF.